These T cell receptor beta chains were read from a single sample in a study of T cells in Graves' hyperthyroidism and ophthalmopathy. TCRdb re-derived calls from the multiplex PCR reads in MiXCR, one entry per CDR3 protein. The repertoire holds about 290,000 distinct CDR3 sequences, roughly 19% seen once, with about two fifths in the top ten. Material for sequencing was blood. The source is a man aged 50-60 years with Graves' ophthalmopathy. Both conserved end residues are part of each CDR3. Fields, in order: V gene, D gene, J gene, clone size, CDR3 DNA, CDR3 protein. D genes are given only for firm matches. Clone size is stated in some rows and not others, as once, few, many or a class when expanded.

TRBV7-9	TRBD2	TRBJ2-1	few	TGTGCCAGCAGCCGACTAGCGGCCGCCGGGAATGAGCAGTTCTTC	CASSRLAAAGNEQFF
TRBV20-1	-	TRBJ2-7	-	TGCAGTGCTAGAGAATATTCCGGGCCGAGGGACGAGCAGTACTTC	CSAREYSGPRDEQYF
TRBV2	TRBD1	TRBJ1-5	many	TGTGCCACCCGGGACAGGGGGCCGTTTAGCAATCAGCCCCAGCATTTT	CATRDRGPFSNQPQHF
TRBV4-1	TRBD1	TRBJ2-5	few	TGCGCCAGCAGCCAACATGGGACAGCCCAAGAGACCCAGTACTTC	CASSQHGTAQETQYF
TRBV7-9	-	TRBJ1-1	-	TGTGCCAGCAGCTCTGCGCTATCGACTGAAGCTTTCTTT	CASSSALSTEAFF
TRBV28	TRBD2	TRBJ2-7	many	TGTGCCAGCAGTTCCAGGACTAGCGGACCCTACGAGCAGTACTTC	CASSSRTSGPYEQYF
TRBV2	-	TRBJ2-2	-	TGTGCCAGCAGTGTCGCGGAGCTGTTTTTT	CASSVAELFF
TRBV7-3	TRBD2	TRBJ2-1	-	TGTGCCAGCCGGGGGTTGGGGGAGGGCGACGGTGAGCAGTTCTTC	CASRGLGEGDGEQFF
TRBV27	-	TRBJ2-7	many	TGTGCCAGCAGTTTGGGCCGCCCTCTCCTAGACGAGCAGTACTTC	CASSLGRPLLDEQYF
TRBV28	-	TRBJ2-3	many	TGTGCCAGCAGTCCCCGATTTGGCCGCAGCACAGATACGCAGTATTTT	CASSPRFGRSTDTQYF
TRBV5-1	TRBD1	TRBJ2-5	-	TGCGCCAGCAGCTTAGCCGGGACAGGGGCGATCGACGGGGACTTC	CASSLAGTGAIDGDF
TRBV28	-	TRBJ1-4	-	TGTGCCAGCAGAGACCCCGACGGGAGGGGAGAAAAACTGTTTTTT	CASRDPDGRGEKLFF
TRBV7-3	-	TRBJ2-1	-	TGTGCCAGCAGCTTACAAGGGGCTAAATACAATGAGCAGTTCTTC	CASSLQGAKYNEQFF
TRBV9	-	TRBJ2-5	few	TGTGCCAGCAGCGTAGGGGGCGCATCCCAAGAGACCCAGTACTTC	CASSVGGASQETQYF
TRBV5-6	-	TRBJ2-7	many	TGTGCCAGCAGCTTGGCCGGTCGTGGGCCCTCGGACGAGCAGTACTTC	CASSLAGRGPSDEQYF
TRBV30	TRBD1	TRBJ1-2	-	TGTGCCTGGAGTGCAGGCAGGGGGCTGTGGAACCTATATGGCTACACCTTC	CAWSAGRGLWNLYGYTF
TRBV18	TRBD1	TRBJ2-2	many	TGTGCCAGCTCACGGAACAGGGGGCAGAACACCGGGGAGCTGTTTTTT	CASSRNRGQNTGELFF
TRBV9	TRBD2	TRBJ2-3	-	TGTGCCAGCAGCGTAGTGTCAGCGGGAGGGGTGGATACGCAGTATTTT	CASSVVSAGGVDTQYF
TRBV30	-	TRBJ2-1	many	TGTGCCTGGAGTGAGTTTCGCTACTCCAATGAGCAGTTCTTC	CAWSEFRYSNEQFF
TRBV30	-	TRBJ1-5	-	TGTGCCTGGAGTGTACAGGGTCGGGGCAATCAGCCCCAGCATTTT	CAWSVQGRGNQPQHF
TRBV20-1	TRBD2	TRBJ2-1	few	TGCAGTGCTAGAGTTGCGACTAGCGGGGGGGTGTCCTACAATGAGCAGTTCTTC	CSARVATSGGVSYNEQFF
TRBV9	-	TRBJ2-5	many	TGTGCCAGCAGCCCAGGGATCGGGGTACAAGAGACCCAGTACTTC	CASSPGIGVQETQYF
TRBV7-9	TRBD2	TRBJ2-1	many	TGTGCCAGCAGCTTAGCCGTCACTAGCGGGAGGGGCTACAATGAGCAGTTCTTC	CASSLAVTSGRGYNEQFF
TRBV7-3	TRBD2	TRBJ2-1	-	TGTGCCAGCAGCCGGGGCGGGCTAGCGGGAGGGCGGAGCTCCTACAATGAGCAGTTCTTC	CASSRGGLAGGRSSYNEQFF
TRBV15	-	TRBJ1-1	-	TGTGCCACCACCAACAGGGAGAACACTGAAGCTTTCTTT	CATTNRENTEAFF
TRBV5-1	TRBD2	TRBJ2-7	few	TGCGCCAGCAGCGTTACTAGCGGAGCTCTTTACGAGCAGTACTTC	CASSVTSGALYEQYF
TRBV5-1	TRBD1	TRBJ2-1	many	TGCGCCAGCAGCTGGAAACAGGGGGCCCAAACCAATGAGCAGTTCTTC	CASSWKQGAQTNEQFF
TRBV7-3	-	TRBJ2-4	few	TGTGCCAGCAGCTTAGGGGGGTCCGAAAACATTCAGTACTTC	CASSLGGSENIQYF
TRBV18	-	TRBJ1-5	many	TGTGCCAGCTCACCATATGAGGGGTCAAATCAGCCCCAGCATTTT	CASSPYEGSNQPQHF
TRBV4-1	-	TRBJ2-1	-	TGCGCCAGCAGCCAAGCGGAAGGGGGCAATGAGCAGTTCTTC	CASSQAEGGNEQFF
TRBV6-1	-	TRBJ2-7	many	TGTGCCAGCAGTCAACCCGGGGGGCGTTACGAGCAGTACTTC	CASSQPGGRYEQYF
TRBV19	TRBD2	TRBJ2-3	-	TGTGCCAGTAGTATGGGAGGGCCCAGCAGAGATACGCAGTATTTT	CASSMGGPSRDTQYF
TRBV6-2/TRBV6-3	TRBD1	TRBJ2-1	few	TGTGCCAGCAGTTACGTGGGACAGGGGAATGAGCAGTTCTTC	CASSYVGQGNEQFF
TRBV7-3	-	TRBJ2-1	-	TGTGCCAGCAGCTCTCTCGGAGGTCAGGCTGAGCAGTTCTTC	CASSSLGGQAEQFF
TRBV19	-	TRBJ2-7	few	TGTGCCAGTAACCCGACAGGACTTAACTACGAGCAGTACTTC	CASNPTGLNYEQYF
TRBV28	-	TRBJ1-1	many	TGTGCCAGCAGTTTTGGCCCGGACAGACCCAACACTGAAGCTTTCTTT	CASSFGPDRPNTEAFF
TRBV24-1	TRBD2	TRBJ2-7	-	TGTGCCACCAGTGACCCAAGCGGGAGGCCCCACGAGCAGTACTTC	CATSDPSGRPHEQYF
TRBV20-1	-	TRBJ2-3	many	TGCAGTGCTAGAGATCCGGTGGGACAAGATACGCAGTATTTT	CSARDPVGQDTQYF
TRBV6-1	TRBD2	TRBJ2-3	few	TGTGCCAGCAGTGAAGAAGGGGGACTAGCGGGAGCCCCAGATACGCAGTATTTT	CASSEEGGLAGAPDTQYF
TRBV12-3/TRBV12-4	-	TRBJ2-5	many	TGTGCCAGCAGCCCGGGCCTAGAGACCCAGTACTTC	CASSPGLETQYF
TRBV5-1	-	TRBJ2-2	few	TGCGCCAGCAGCTTGTTACCTAGTACGGGAACCGGGGAGCTGTTTTTT	CASSLLPSTGTGELFF
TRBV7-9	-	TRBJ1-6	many	TGTGCCAGCAGCTTTTGGAGCATTAAAACAGGGAGGAATTCACCCCTCCACTTT	CASSFWSIKTGRNSPLHF
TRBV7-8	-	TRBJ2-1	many	TGTGCCAGCAGCTTAGTACTAGAATCCTACAATGAGCAGTTCTTC	CASSLVLESYNEQFF
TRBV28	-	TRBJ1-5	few	TGTGCCGGCAGTTTTTTACAGGGATCTAATAGCAATCAGCCCCAGCATTTT	CAGSFLQGSNSNQPQHF
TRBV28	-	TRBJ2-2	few	TGTGCCAGCAGTCCCGGGGGACTTAACACCGGGGAGCTGTTTTTT	CASSPGGLNTGELFF
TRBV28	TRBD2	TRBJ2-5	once	TGTGCCCTCTGGAGCGGGGGATGGGAAGAGACCCAGTACTTC	CALWSGGWEETQYF
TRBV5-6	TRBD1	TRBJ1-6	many	TGTGCCAGCAGCAGACAGGGGGCGCATAATTCACCCCTCCACTTT	CASSRQGAHNSPLHF
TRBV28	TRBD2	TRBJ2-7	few	TGTGCCAGCAGTACCCCCGGCGGGAGTAGTTCCTACGAGCAGTACTTC	CASSTPGGSSSYEQYF
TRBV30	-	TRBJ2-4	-	TGTGCCTGGAATAGGGAAAACATTCAGTACTTC	CAWNRENIQYF
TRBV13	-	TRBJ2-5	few	TGTGCCAGCAGCTTAGCGCCAGGGAGAAGAGATCCCCAGTACTTC	CASSLAPGRRDPQYF